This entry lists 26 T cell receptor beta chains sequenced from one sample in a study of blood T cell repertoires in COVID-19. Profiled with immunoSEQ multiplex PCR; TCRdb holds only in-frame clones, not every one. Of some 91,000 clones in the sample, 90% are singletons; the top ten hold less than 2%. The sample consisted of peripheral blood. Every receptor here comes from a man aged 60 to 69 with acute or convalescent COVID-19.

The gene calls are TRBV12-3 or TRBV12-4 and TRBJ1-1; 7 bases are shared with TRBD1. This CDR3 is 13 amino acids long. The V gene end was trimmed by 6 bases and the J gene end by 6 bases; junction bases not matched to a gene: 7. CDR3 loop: CASRLQGTAEAFF. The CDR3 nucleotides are TGTGCCAGCAGGCTACAGGGGACGGCTGAAGCTTTCTTT.

The CDR3 here is CASSQAYRTGGDNEKLFF. The DNA of the CDR3 is TGTGCCAGCAGCCAAGCTTACCGGACAGGGGGCGATAATGAAAAACTGTTTTTT. This chain joins TRBV3-1 (or the pseudogene TRBV3-2) and TRBJ1-4; 11 bases line up with TRBD1. The V gene end was trimmed by 1 base and the J gene end by 4 bases; junction bases not matched to a gene: 8. The CDR3 runs to 18 residues. The germline gives CDR1 LGHDT, CDR2 YNNKEL (reference sequence).

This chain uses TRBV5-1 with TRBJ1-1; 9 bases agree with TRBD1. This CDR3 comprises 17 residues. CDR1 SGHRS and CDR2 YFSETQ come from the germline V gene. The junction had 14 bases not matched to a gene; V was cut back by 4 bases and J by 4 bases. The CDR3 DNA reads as TGCGCCAGCAGCACCGGGACAGGGAGGAATCTTATCACTGAAGCTTTCTTT. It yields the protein CASSTGTGRNLITEAFF.

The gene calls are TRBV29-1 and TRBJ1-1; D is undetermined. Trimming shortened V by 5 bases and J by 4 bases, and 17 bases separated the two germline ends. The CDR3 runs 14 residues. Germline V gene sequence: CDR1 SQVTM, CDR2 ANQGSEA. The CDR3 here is CSVRGRKGSTEAFF. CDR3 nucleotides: TGCAGCGTTCGAGGGAGGAAAGGGAGCACTGAAGCTTTCTTT.

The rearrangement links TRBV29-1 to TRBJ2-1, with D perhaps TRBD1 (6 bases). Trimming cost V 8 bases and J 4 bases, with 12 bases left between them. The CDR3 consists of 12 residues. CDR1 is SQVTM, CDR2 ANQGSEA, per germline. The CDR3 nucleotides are TGCAGCTTATACGGACAGTACAATGAGCAGTTCTTC. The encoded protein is CSLYGQYNEQFF.

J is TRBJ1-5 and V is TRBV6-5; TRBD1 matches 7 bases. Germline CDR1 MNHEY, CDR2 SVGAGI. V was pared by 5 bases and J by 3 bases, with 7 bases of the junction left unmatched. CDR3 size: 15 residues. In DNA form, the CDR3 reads TGTGCCAGCAGTCCCGGGACAGCGGCCAATCAGCCCCAGCATTTT. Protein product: CASSPGTAANQPQHF.

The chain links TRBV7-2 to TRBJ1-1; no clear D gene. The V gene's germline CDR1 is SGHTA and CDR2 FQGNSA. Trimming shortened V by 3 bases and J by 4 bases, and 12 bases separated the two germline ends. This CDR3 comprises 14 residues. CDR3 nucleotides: TGTGCCAGCAGCTTCACGACCCGGGGCACTGAAGCTTTCTTT. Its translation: CASSFTTRGTEAFF.

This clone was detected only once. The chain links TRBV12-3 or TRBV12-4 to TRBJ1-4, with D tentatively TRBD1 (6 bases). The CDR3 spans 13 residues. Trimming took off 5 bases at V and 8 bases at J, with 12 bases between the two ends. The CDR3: CASSTGFEEKLFF. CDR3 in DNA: TGTGCCAGCAGTACAGGGTTTGAAGAAAAACTGTTTTTT.

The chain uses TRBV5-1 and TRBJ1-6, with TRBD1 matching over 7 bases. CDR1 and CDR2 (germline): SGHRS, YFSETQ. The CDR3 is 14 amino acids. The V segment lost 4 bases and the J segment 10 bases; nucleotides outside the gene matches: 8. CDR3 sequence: CASSLGQRESPLHF. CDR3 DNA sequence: TGCGCCAGCAGCCTGGGACAGAGAGAGTCACCCCTCCACTTT.

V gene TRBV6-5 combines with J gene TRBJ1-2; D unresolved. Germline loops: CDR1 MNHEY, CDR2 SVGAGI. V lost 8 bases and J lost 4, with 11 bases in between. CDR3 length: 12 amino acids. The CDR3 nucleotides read TGTGCCAGCGGGTTTGGGCGCTATGGCTACACCTTC. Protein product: CASGFGRYGYTF.

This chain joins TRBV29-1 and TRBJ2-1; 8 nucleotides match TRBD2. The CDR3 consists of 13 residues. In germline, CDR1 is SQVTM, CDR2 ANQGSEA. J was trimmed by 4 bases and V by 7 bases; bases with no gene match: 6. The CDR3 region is CSGEVAGYNEQFF. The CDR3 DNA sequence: TGCAGCGGTGAGGTAGCGGGGTACAATGAGCAGTTCTTC.

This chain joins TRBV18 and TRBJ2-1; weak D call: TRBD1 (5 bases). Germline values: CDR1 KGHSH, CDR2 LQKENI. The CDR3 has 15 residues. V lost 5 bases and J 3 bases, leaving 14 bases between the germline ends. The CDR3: CASSVGHPDYNEQFF. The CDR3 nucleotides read TGTGCCAGCTCAGTTGGACACCCGGACTACAATGAGCAGTTCTTC.

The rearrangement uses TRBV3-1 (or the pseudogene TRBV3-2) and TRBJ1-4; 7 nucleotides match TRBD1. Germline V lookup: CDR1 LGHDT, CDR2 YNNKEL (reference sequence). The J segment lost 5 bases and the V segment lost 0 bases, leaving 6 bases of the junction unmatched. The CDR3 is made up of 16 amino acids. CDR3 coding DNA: TGTGCCAGCAGCCAAGATCCGGAGACAGGGAATGAAAAACTGTTTTTT. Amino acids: CASSQDPETGNEKLFF.

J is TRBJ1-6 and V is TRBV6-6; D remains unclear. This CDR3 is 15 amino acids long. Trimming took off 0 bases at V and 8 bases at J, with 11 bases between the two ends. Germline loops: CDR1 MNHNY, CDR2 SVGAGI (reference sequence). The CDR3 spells CASSYSGSQYSPLHF. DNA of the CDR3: TGTGCCAGCAGTTACTCCGGGTCACAATATTCACCCCTCCACTTT.

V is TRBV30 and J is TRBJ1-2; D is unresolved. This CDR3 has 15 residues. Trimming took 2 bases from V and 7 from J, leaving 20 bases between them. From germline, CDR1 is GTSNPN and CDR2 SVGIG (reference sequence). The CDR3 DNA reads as TGTGCCTGGAGTTGGAGGACGGAGACTATGCGTGGCTACACCTTC. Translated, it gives CAWSWRTETMRGYTF.

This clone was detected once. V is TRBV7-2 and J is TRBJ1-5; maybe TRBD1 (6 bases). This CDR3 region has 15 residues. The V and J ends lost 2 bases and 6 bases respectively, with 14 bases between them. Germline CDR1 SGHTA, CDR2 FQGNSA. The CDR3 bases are TGTGCCAGCAGCTTATACGGGGGGGCGAGTCAGCCCCAGCATTTT. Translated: CASSLYGGASQPQHF.

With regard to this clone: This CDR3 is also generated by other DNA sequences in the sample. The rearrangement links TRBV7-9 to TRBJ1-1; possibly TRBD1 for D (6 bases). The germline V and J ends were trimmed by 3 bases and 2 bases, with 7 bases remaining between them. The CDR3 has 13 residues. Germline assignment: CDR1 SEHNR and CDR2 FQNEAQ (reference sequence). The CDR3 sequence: CASSLDSNTEAFF. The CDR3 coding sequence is TGTGCCAGCAGCTTGGACAGCAACACTGAAGCTTTCTTT.

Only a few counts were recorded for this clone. In nucleotides, the CDR3 is TGTGCCAGCACCTCACGGGACATTGCTAACTATGGCTACACCTTC. As protein: CASTSRDIANYGYTF. This sequence joins TRBV2 and TRBJ1-2; tentatively, D is TRBD1 (6 bases). Germline V CDR1 and CDR2: SNHLY, FYNNEI. The germline V and J ends were trimmed by 7 bases and 0 bases, with 15 bases remaining between them. CDR3 length: 15 amino acids. The full variable domain, completed using reference TRBV2 and TRBJ1-2, is EPEVTQTPSHQVTQMGQEVILRCVPISNHLYFYWYRQILGQKVEFLVSFYNNEISEKSEIFDDQFSVERPDGSNFTLKIRSTKLEDSAMYFCASTSRDIANYGYTFGSGTRLTVV.

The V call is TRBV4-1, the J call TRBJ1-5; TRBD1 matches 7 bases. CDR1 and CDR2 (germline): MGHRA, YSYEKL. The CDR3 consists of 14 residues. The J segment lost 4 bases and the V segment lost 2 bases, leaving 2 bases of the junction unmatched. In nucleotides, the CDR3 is TGCGCCAGCAGCCAACCGGACAGGAATCAGCCCCAGCATTTT. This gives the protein CASSQPDRNQPQHF.

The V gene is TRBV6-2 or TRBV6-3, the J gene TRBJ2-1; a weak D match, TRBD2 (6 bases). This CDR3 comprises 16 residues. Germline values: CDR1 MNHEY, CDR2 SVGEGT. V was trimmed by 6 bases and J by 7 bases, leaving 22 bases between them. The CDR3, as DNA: TGTGCCAGCAGCCCCGAGAGGCTAGCGAGGAGAAATGAGCAGTTCTTC. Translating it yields CASSPERLARRNEQFF.

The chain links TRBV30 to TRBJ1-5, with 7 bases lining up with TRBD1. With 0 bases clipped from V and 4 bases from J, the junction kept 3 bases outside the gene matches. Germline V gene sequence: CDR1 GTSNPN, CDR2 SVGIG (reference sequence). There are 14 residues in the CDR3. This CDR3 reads CAWSVGQSNQPQHF. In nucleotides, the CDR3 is TGTGCCTGGAGTGTGGGACAGTCGAATCAGCCCCAGCATTTT. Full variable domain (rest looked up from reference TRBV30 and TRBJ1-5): SQTIHQWPATLVQPVGSPLSLECTVEGTSNPNLYWYRQAAGRGLQLLFYSVGIGQISSEVPQNLSASRPQDRQFILSSKKLLLSDSGFYLCAWSVGQSNQPQHFGDGTRLSIL.

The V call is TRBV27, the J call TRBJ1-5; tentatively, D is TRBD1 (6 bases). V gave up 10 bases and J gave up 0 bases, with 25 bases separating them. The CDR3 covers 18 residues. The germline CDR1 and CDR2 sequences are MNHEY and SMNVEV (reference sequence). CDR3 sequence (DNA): TGTGCCACCTCGCCCGGGACAACTTCTTCCTATAGCAATCAGCCCCAGCATTTT. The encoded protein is CATSPGTTSSYSNQPQHF.

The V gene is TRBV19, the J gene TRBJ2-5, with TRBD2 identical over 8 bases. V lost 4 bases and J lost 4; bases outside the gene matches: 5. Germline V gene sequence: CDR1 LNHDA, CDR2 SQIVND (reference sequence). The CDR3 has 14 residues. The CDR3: CASSTSGGRETQYF. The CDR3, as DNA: TGTGCCAGTAGTACGAGCGGGGGCCGAGAGACCCAGTACTTC.

The CDR3 region has the DNA TGCGCCAGCAGCCCCCTGACTGCCGAGATCACTGAAGCTTTCTTT. Its translation is CASSPLTAEITEAFF. The chain carries TRBV4-1 and TRBJ1-1; D ambiguous. CDR3 size: 15 residues. Trimming cost V 4 bases and J 4 bases, with 16 bases left between them. CDR1 and CDR2 from the germline V gene are MGHRA and YSYEKL.

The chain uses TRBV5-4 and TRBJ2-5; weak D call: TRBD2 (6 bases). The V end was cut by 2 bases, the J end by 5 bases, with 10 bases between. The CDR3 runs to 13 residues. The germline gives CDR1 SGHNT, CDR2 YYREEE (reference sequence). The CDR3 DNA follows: TGTGCCAGCAGCTTAGGAGGGATGGAGACCCAGTACTTC. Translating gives CASSLGGMETQYF.

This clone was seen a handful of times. CDR3 sequence: CASSLDAGTNYEQYF. The CDR3, as DNA: TGTGCCAGCAGCTTAGATGCAGGAACAAACTACGAGCAGTACTTC. V gene TRBV7-7 combines with J gene TRBJ2-7; D not resolved. The germline V gene encodes CDR1 SSHAT and CDR2 FNYEAQ (reference sequence). The CDR3 contains 15 residues. V gave up 1 base and J gave up 3 bases, with 13 bases separating them.